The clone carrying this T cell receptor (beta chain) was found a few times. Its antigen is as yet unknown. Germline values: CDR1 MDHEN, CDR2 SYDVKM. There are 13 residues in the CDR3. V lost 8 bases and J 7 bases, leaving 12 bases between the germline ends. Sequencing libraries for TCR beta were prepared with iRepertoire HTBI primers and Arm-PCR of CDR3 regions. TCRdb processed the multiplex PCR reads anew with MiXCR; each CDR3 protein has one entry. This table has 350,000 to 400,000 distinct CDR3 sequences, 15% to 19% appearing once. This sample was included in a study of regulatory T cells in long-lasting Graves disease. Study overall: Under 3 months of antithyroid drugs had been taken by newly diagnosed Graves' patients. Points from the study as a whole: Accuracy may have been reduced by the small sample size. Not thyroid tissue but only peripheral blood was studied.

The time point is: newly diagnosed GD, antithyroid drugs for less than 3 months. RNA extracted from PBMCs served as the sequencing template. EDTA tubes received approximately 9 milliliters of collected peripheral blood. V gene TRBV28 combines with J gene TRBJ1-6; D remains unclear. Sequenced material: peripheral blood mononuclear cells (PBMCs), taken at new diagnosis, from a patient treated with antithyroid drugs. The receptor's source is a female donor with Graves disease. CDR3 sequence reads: CASYDRENSPLHF. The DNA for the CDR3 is TGTGCCAGCTATGATAGGGAAAATTCACCCCTCCACTTT.